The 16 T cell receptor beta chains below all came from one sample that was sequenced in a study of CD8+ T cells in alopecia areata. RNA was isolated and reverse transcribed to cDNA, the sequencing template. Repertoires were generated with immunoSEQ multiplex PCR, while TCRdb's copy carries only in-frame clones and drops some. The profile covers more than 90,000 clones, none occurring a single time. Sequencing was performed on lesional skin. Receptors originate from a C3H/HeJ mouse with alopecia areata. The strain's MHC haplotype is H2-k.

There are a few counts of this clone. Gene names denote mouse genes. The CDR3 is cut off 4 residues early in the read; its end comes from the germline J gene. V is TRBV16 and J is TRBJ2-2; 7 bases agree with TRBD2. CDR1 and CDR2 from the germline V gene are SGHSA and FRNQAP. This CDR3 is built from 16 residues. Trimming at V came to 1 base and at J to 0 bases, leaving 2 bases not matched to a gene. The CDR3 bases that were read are TGTGCAAGCAGCTTAGGGGGACTGACAAACACCGGG. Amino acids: CASSLGGLTNTG. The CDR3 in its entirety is CASSLGGLTNTGQLYF.

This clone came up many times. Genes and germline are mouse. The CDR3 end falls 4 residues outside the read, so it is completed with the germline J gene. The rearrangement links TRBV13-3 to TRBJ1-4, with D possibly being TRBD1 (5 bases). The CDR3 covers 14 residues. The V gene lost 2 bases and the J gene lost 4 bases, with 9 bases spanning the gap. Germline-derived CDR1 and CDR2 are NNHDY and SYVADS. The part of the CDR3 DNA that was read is TGTGCCAGCAGTGACGCAGGGTTCAACGAA. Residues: CASSDAGFNE. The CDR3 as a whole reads CASSDAGFNERLFF.

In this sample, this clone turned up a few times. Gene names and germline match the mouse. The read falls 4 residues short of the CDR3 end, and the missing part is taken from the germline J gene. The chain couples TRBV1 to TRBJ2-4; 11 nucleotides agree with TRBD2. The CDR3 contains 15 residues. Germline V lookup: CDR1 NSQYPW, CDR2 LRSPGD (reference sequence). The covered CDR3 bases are TGCACCTGCAGTGCAGTAGGACTGGGGGGAAAC. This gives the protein CTCSAVGLGGN. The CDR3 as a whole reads CTCSAVGLGGNTLYF.

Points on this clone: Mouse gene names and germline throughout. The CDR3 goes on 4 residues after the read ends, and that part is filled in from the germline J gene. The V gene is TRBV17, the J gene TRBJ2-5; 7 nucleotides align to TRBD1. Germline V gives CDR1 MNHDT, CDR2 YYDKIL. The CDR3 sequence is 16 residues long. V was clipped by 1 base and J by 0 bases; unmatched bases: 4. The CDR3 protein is CASSRVEDRNQDTQYF. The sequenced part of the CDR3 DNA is TGTGCTAGCAGTAGAGTGGAGGACAGGAACCAAGAC.

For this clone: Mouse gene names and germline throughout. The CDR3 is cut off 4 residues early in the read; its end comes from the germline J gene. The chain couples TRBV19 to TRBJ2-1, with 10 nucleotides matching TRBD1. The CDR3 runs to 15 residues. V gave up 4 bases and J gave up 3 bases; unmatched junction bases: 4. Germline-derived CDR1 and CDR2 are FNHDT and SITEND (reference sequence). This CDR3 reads CASSFRTGGYAEQFF. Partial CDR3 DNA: TGTGCCAGCAGTTTCAGGACAGGGGGCTATGCT. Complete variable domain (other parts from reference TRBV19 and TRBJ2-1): GGIITQTPKFLIGQEGQKLTLKCQQNFNHDTMYWYRQDSGKGLRLIYYSITENDLQKGDLSEGYDASREKKSSFSLTVTSAQKNEMAVFLCASSFRTGGYAEQFFGPGTRLTVL.

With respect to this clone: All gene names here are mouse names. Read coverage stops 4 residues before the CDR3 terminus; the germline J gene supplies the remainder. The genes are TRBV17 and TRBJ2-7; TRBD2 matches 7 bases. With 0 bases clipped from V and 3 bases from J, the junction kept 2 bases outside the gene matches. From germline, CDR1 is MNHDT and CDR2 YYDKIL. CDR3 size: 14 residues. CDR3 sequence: CASSRDLGGYEQYF. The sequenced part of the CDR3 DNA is TGTGCTAGCAGTAGAGATTTGGGGGGCTAT.

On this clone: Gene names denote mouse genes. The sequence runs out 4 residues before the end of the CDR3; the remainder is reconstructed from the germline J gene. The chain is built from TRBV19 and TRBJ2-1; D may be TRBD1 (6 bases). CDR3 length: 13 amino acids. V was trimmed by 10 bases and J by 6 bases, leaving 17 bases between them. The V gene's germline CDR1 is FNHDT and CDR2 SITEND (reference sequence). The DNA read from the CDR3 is TGTGCCTCCTCATGGAAACAGGGTGCT. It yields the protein CASSWKQGA. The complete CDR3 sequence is CASSWKQGAEQFF.

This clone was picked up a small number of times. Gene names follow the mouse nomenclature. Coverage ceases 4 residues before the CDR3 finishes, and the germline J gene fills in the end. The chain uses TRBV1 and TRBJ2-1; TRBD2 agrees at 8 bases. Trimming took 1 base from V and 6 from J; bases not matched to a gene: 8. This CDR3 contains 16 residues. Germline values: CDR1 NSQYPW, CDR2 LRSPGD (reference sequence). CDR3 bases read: TGCACCTGCAGTGCAGGAGGCTGGGGGGATCGTGCT. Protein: CTCSAGGWGDRA. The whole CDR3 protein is CTCSAGGWGDRAEQFF.

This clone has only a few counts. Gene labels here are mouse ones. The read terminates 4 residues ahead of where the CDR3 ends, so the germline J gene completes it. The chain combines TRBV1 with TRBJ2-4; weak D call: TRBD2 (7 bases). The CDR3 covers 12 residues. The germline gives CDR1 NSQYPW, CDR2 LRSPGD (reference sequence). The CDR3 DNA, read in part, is TGCACCTGCAGTGGGGGGGCGAAC. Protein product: CTCSGGAN. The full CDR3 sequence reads CTCSGGANTLYF.

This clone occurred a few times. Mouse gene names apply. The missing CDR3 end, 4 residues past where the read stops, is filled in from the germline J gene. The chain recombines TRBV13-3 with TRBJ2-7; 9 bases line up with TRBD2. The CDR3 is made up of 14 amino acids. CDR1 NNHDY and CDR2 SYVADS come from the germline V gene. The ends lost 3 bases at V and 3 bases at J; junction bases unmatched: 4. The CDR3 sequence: CASSGLGLGYEQYF. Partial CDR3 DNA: TGTGCCAGCAGTGGCCTGGGACTGGGCTAT.

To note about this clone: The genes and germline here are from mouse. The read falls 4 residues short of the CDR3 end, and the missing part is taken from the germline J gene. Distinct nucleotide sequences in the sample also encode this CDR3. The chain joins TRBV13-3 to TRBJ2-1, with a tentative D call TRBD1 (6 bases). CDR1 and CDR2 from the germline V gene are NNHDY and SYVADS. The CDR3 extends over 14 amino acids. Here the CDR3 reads CASSDRGGWAEQFF. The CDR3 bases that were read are TGTGCCAGCAGTGACAGGGGAGGATGGGCT.

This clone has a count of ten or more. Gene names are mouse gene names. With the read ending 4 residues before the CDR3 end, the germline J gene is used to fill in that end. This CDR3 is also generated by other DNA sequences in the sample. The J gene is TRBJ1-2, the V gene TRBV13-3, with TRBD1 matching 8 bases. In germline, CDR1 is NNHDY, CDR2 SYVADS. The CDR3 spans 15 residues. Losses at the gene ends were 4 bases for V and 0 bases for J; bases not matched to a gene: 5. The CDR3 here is CASSPGQGANSDYTF. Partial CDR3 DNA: TGTGCCAGCAGTCCTGGACAGGGTGCAAACTCC.

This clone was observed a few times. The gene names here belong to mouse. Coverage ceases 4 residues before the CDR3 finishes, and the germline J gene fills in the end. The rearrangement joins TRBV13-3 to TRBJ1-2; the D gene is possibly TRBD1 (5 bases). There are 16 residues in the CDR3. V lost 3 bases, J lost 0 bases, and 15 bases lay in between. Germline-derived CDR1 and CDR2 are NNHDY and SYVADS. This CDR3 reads CASSAPGGVANSDYTF. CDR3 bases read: TGTGCCAGCAGTGCCCCGGGGGGGGTTGCAAACTCC.

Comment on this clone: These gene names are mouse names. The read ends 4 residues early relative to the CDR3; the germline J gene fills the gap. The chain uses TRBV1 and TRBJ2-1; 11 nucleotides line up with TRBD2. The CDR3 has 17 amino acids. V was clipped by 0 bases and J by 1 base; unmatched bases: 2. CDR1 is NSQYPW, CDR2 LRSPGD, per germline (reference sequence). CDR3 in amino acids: CTCSADGLGGNYAEQFF. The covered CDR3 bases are TGCACCTGCAGTGCAGATGGACTGGGGGGAAACTATGCT. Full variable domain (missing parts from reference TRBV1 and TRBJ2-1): VTLLEQNPRWRLVPRGQAVNLRCILKNSQYPWMSWYQQDLQKQLQWLFTLRSPGDKEVKSLPGADYLATRVTDTELRLQVANMSQGRTLYCTCSADGLGGNYAEQFFGPGTRLTVL.

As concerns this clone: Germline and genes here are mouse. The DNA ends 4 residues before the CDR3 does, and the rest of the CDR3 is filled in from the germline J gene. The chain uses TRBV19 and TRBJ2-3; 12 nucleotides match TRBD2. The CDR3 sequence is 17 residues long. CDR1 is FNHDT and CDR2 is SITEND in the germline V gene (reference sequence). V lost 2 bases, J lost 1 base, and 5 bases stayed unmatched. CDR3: CASSMTGGARGAETLYF. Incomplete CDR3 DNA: TGTGCCAGCAGTATGACTGGGGGGGCGCGAGGTGCAGAA.

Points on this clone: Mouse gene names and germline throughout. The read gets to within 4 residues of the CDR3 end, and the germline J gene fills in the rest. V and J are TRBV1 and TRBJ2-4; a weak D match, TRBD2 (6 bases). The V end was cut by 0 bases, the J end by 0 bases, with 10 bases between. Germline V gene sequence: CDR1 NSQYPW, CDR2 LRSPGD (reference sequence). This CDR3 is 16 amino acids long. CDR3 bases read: TGCACCTGCAGTGCAGAGTGGGGGAGTAGTCAAAAC. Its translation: CTCSAEWGSSQN. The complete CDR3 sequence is CTCSAEWGSSQNTLYF.